This T cell receptor (beta chain) was identified during a study of blood T cell repertoires in COVID-19. There are a few counts of this clone. This CDR3 contains 13 residues. The V end was cut by 9 bases, the J end by 0 bases, with 11 bases between. Germline V lookup: CDR1 ENHRY, CDR2 SYGVKD. Sequencing used immunoSEQ multiplex PCR; TCRdb keeps in-frame clones, though not all of them. This sample has around 16,000 clones; 85% to 90% occur once, and the top ten carry about half. The sequenced material came from peripheral blood. This TCR was sampled from a man in his sixties with acute or convalescent COVID-19. This chain uses TRBV10-3 with TRBJ1-1, with unresolved D. CDR3 DNA sequence: TGTGCCATGGCGGGAGGGTTGAACACTGAAGCTTTCTTT. This gives the protein CAMAGGLNTEAFF.